This T cell receptor (beta chain) was recovered during a study of T-cell reconstitution after alpha-beta-depleted transplantation in children (dated by TCRdb to the mid-2010s). Background on the whole study: T-cell immune reconstitution after TCRalphabeta/CD19-depleted allogeneic hematopoietic cell transplantation in children was quantitatively tracked in the study by means of TCR repertoire profiling. Beyond this particular receptor, the publication reports: The frequencies of hyperexpanded clones fell over the following months, and after one year, T-cell counts and TCRbeta diversity were mostly attributed to newly produced T cells. In some patients, the high TCRbeta diversity seen at day 60 was put down to recipient T cells and intrathymic progenitors that had survived conditioning. The apparently early recovery of alphabetaT-cell counts about two months after transplant reportedly depended on only several hundred rapidly expanded clones that came from non-depleted graft cells.

This specimen's treatment or condition label, interpreted: allogeneic hematopoietic cell transplantation with graft depleted of TCRalphabeta T cells and CD19 B cells. Transplant recipients were children who received TCRalphabeta/CD19-depleted allogeneic hematopoietic cell grafts. There are many counts of this clonotype. The antigen it binds to is not known. No qualities accompany the bases; no much larger clone lies one base away. V and J are trimmed by 0 bases and 0 bases, and the gene matches miss 4 bases of the junction. Its CDR3 holds 17 amino acids, cysteine through phenylalanine. The entry retains the CDR3 DNA only, 51 bases that are in frame from base 1. CDR1 and CDR2, per the germline V gene, are MNHEY and SVGAGI. The library was obtained by PCR. Sequencing was performed on an Illumina HiSeq 2500. TCR library preparation used molecular barcoding, with unique molecular identifiers applied to normalize quantification of the TCRbeta repertoire. The public reads were quality trimmed at Q25 with fastp and then assembled into clones with MiXCR by TCRdb, keeping productive beta chains. Identical CDR3 protein sequences are pooled into one entry, listed with their most common genes and DNA. This sample is represented by some 150,000 distinct CDR3 sequences; about 9% of them were singletons. Of the sample, 15% to 20% is held by the ten largest clones.

Sequencing was performed on PBMCs, mostly from graft donor cells, taken 180 days after TCRalphabeta/CD19-depleted stem cell transplant. The source is a female patient under 10 years old who had a stem cell transplant for congenital amegakaryocytic thrombocytopenia, so the T cells may come from the graft donor. The sequence joins TRBV6-5 to TRBJ1-3; 8 junctional bases match TRBD1. DNA sequence: TGTGCCAGCAGTTACTCGACAGGGGCTTTCTCTGGAAACACCATATATTTT. The resulting protein is CASSYSTGAFSGNTIYF.